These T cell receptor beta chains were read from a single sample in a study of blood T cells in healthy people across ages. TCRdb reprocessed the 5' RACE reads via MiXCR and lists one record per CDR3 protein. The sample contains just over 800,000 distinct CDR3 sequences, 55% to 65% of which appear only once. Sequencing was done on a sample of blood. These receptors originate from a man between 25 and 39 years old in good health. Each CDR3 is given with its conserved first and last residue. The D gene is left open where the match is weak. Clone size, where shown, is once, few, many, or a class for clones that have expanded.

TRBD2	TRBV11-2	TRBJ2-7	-	CASSFGASGGNEQYF	TGTGCCAGCAGCTTTGGGGCTAGCGGGGGCAATGAGCAGTACTTC
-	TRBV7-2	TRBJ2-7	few	CASSTHLYEQYF	TGTGCCAGCAGCACGCACCTGTACGAGCAGTACTTC
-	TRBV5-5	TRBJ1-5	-	CASSLYKGSNQPQHF	TGTGCCAGCAGCTTGTATAAGGGGTCCAATCAGCCCCAGCATTTT
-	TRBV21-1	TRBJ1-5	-	CASSSLSPQGQPQHF	TGTGCCAGCAGCAGTTTGTCCCCGCAAGGTCAGCCCCAGCATTTT
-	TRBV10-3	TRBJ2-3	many	CAIRLRDQQDTQYF	TGTGCCATCAGACTCCGGGACCAACAAGATACGCAGTATTTT
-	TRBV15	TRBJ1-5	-	CATNTGLNQPQHF	TGTGCCACGAATACAGGGCTCAATCAGCCCCAGCATTTT
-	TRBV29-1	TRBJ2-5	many	CSVVGGIQETQYF	TGCAGCGTCGTAGGCGGGATCCAAGAGACCCAGTACTTC
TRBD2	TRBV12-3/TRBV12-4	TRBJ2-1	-	CASSPIAGGLNEQFF	TGTGCCAGCAGTCCTATAGCGGGGGGGCTTAATGAGCAGTTCTTC
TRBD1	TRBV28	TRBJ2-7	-	CASSRTGPGQSEQYF	TGTGCCAGCAGCAGGACAGGGCCGGGTCAGAGCGAGCAGTACTTC
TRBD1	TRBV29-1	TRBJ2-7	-	CSVAGQGIHEQYF	TGCAGCGTTGCGGGACAGGGGATCCACGAGCAGTACTTC
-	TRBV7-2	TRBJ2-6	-	CASSLSHGVAYSGANVLTF	TGTGCCAGCAGCTTAAGCCACGGAGTCGCTTACTCTGGGGCCAACGTCCTGACTTTC
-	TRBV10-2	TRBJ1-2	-	CASSEEGTGTYGYTF	TGCGCCAGCAGTGAGGAAGGCACCGGAACATATGGCTACACCTTC
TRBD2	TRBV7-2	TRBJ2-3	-	CASSLVGLAGGTDTQYF	TGTGCCAGCAGCTTAGTGGGACTAGCGGGAGGCACAGATACGCAGTATTTT
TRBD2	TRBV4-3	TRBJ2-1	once	CASSQLAGASEQFF	TGCGCCAGCAGCCAACTAGCGGGGGCCTCAGAGCAGTTCTTC
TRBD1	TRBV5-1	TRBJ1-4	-	CASSRDRRGEKPFF	TGCGCCAGCAGCCGGGACAGGAGGGGTGAAAAACCGTTTTTT
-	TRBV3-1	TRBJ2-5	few	CASSRRRAGGETQYF	TGTGCCAGCAGCCGCCGACGGGCAGGGGGGGAGACCCAGTACTTC
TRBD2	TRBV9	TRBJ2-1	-	CASSPGLAGGPEVYNEQFF	TGTGCCAGCAGCCCGGGACTAGCGGGGGGCCCTGAGGTATACAATGAGCAGTTCTTC
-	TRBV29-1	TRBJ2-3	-	CSVWAATDTQYF	TGCAGCGTTTGGGCCGCCACAGATACGCAGTATTTT
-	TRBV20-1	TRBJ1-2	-	CSARPREGYTF	TGCAGTGCTAGACCTCGTGAAGGCTACACCTTC
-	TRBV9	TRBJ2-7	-	CASSVGDPYEQYF	TGTGCCAGCAGCGTAGGCGATCCCTACGAGCAGTACTTC
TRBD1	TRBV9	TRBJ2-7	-	CASSPPGTGAGEQYF	TGTGCCAGCAGCCCTCCCGGGACAGGGGCTGGCGAGCAGTACTTC
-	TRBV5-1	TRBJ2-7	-	CASSLVGAEQYF	TGCGCCAGCAGCTTGGTTGGAGCCGAGCAGTACTTC
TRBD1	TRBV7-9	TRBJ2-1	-	CASSGGEGAGSYNEQFF	TGTGCCAGCAGCGGAGGAGAGGGGGCAGGGTCTTACAATGAGCAGTTCTTC
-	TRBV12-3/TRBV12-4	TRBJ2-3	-	CASSLRVRADTQYF	TGTGCCAGCAGCCTCAGAGTCAGGGCAGATACGCAGTATTTT
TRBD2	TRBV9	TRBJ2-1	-	CASSGIRTSGGVHGEQFF	TGTGCCAGCAGCGGTATTCGGACTAGCGGGGGGGTCCATGGCGAGCAGTTCTTC
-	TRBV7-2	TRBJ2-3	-	CASSGAWGTQYF	TGTGCCAGCAGCGGCGCGTGGGGTACGCAGTATTTT
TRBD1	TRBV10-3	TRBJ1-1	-	CAIGEGQMNTEAFF	TGTGCCATCGGCGAGGGACAGATGAACACTGAAGCTTTCTTT
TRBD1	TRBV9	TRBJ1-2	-	CASSVGTGGEGYTF	TGTGCCAGCAGCGTAGGAACAGGGGGCGAGGGCTACACCTTC
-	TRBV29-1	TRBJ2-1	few	CSVETGSGTYNEQFF	TGCAGCGTTGAGACTGGGTCAGGTACCTACAATGAGCAGTTCTTC
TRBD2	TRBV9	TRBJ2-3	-	CASSGSGGSSTDTQYF	TGTGCCAGCAGCGGTAGCGGGGGGTCGAGCACAGATACGCAGTATTTT
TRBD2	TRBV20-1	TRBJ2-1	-	CSVAGLASYNEQFF	TGCAGTGTGGCGGGACTAGCGTCCTACAATGAGCAGTTCTTC
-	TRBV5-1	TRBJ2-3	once	CASSLENRKEVDTQYF	TGCGCCAGCAGCTTGGAAAACAGGAAGGAAGTAGATACGCAGTATTTT
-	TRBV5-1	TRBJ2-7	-	CASSSVSGTTYEQYF	TGCGCCAGCAGCTCGGTGTCAGGGACAACCTACGAGCAGTACTTC
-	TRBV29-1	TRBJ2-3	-	CSAGAFDRSTDTQYF	TGCAGCGCCGGAGCTTTTGACAGGAGCACAGATACGCAGTATTTT
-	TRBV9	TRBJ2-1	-	CASSVGGLNNEQFF	TGTGCCAGCAGCGTAGGCGGCCTAAACAATGAGCAGTTCTTC
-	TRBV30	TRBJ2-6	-	CAGDRLSGANVLTF	TGTGCCGGCGACAGACTCTCTGGGGCCAACGTCCTGACTTTC
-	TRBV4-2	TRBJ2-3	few	CASSQAAGTDTQYF	TGTGCCAGCAGCCAGGCGGCGGGCACAGATACGCAGTATTTT
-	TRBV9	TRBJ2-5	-	CASSVAGQNQETQYF	TGTGCCAGCAGCGTAGCTGGACAGAACCAAGAGACCCAGTACTTC
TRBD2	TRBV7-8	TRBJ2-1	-	CASSDSGGRNEQFF	TGTGCCAGCAGCGATAGCGGGGGTCGCAATGAGCAATTCTTC
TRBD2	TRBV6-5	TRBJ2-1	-	CASSSGLGEQFF	TGTGCCAGCAGTTCAGGACTAGGCGAGCAGTTCTTC
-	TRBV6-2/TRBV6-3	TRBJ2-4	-	CASSSGDLAKNIQYF	TGTGCCAGCAGTTCAGGAGATCTAGCCAAAAACATTCAGTACTTC
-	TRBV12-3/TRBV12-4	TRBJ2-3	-	CASRTGGEGDTQYF	TGTGCCAGCAGAACCGGGGGCGAGGGAGATACGCAGTATTTT
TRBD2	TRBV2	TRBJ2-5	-	CASSHRAGARETQYF	TGTGCCAGCAGCCACCGAGCGGGGGCACGAGAGACCCAGTACTTC
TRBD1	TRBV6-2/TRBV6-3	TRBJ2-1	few	CASLADGQGVMNEQFF	TGTGCCAGCCTGGCAGATGGACAGGGGGTGATGAATGAGCAGTTCTTC
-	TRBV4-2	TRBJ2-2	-	CASSQVSHTGELFF	TGTGCCAGCAGCCAAGTATCCCACACCGGGGAGCTGTTTTTT
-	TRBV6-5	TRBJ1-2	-	CASTDGAYGFTF	TGTGCCAGCACAGACGGTGCATATGGCTTCACCTTC
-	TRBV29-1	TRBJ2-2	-	CSVHGHNTGELFF	TGCAGCGTCCACGGACACAACACCGGGGAGCTGTTTTTT
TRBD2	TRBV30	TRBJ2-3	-	CAWNQPSGSTADTQYF	TGTGCCTGGAACCAACCTAGCGGTTCAACAGCAGATACGCAGTATTTT
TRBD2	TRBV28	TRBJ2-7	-	CASSEVGSGYEQYF	TGTGCCAGCAGTGAAGTGGGTAGCGGGTACGAGCAGTACTTC
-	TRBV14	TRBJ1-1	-	CASSPYFMNTEAFF	TGTGCCAGCAGCCCGTACTTCATGAACACTGAAGCTTTCTTT
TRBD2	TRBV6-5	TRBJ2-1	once	CAITSGGTKQFF	TGTGCCATCACCTCGGGGGGGACGAAGCAGTTCTTC